This record concerns one T cell receptor beta chain sequence. What it binds is unknown. These data are taken from a study of cytomegalovirus exposure and HLA in healthy donors. Study as a whole: A preliminary data release comprised approximately 85 million unique TCRs obtained from HLA-typed donors.

Donors likely had unrecorded immune exposures despite being nominally healthy when sampled. The PCR employed 60 Vbeta primers together with 13 Jbeta primers. As handled by the study authors: There were about 88 million unique TCR beta chains by a later count, and some 11 million of them were shared. Some clones are missing from TCRdb's copy, which holds only in-frame ones; the method was immunoSEQ multiplex PCR. Clone size and the V and J calls come from that table; the DNA yielded D and trimming. There are about 100,000 clones in the sample; roughly 70% occur only once, and 10% lies in the top ten. The ends lost 6 bases at V and 6 bases at J; junction bases unmatched: 6. In germline, CDR1 is MNHEY, CDR2 SVGAGI. The CDR3 is 13 residues long. Notes on the study in general: The study flagged around 160 TCR beta chains as cytomegalovirus-associated.

The chain combines TRBV6-5 with TRBJ1-2, with 8 bases fitting TRBD1. The sequence was obtained from a man aged 45-65 years in good health and CMV-seronegative. Source material: PBMCs. CDR3 nucleotide sequence: TGTGCCAGCAGCCGGGACAGGATCGATGGCTACACCTTC. Its protein product is CASSRDRIDGYTF.